The 32 T cell receptor beta chains below come from one sample, sequenced in a study of blood T cell repertoires in COVID-19. This table comes from immunoSEQ multiplex PCR, and its TCRdb copy is limited to in-frame clones, with some not included. The table includes under 350,000 clones, roughly nine tenths detected once. Sequenced: peripheral blood. The source is a man in his fifties with acute or convalescent COVID-19.

CDR3 sequence: CASSSGQGYGYTF. The CDR3 coding sequence is TGTGCCAGCAGCTCGGGACAGGGCTATGGCTACACCTTC. The V and J genes are TRBV7-2 and TRBJ1-2; the match to TRBD1 covers 9 bases. Germline V gene lookup returns CDR1 SGHTA and CDR2 FQGNSA. V lost 4 bases to trimming and J lost 4 bases; unmatched junction nucleotides: 1. The CDR3 sequence is 13 residues long. The full variable domain, in which reference TRBV7-2 and TRBJ1-2 provide the parts outside the CDR3, is GAGVSQSPSNKVTEKGKDVELRCDPISGHTALYWYRQSLGQGLEFLIYFQGNSAPDKSGLPSDRFSAERTGGSVSTLTIQRTQQEDSAVYLCASSSGQGYGYTFGSGTRLTVV.

The chain couples TRBV2 to TRBJ2-7; the D gene is possibly TRBD2 (6 bases). The CDR3 spans 13 residues. Germline assignment: CDR1 SNHLY and CDR2 FYNNEI. The V end was cut by 5 bases, the J end by 6 bases, with 14 bases between. This chain's CDR3 is CASSNSRDSEQYF. The CDR3 DNA reads TGTGCCAGCAGTAACAGCCGGGACTCCGAGCAGTACTTC.

The CDR3 here is CASSQDRGGRPGNTIYF. The DNA of the CDR3 is TGCGCCAGCAGCCAAGATCGTGGGGGCCGCCCTGGAAACACCATATATTTT. The rearrangement joins TRBV4-1 to TRBJ1-3; D is perhaps TRBD1 (6 bases). V lost 0 bases, J lost 2 bases, and 14 bases lay in between. The germline gives CDR1 MGHRA, CDR2 YSYEKL. CDR3 length: 17 amino acids.

About this clone itself: Other DNA sequences of this sample code for an identical CDR3. Written as DNA, the CDR3 is TGTGCCAGCAGCTTAGTGCAGTCCGAGCAGTACTTC. Protein product: CASSLVQSEQYF. The chain combines TRBV7-9 with TRBJ2-7; no firm D call. The V end lost 1 base, the J end lost 6 bases, and 7 bases lay between the germline ends. This CDR3 is built from 12 residues. Germline-derived CDR1 and CDR2 are SEHNR and FQNEAQ (reference sequence).

This clone was seen a single time. The rearrangement links TRBV24-1 to TRBJ2-5; 12 bases align to TRBD2. Germline V gene data show CDR1 as KGHDR and CDR2 as SFDVKD. Losses at the gene ends were 4 bases for V and 4 bases for J; bases not matched to a gene: 6. The CDR3 consists of 16 residues. The CDR3 is CATSDPTSGGRETQYF. The CDR3 DNA is TGTGCCACCAGTGACCCTACTAGCGGGGGGCGAGAGACCCAGTACTTC.

The rearrangement uses TRBV18 and TRBJ1-6; the match to TRBD1 covers 9 bases. The CDR3 has 14 residues. CDR1 and CDR2 (germline): KGHSH, LQKENI. Trimming at V came to 3 bases and at J to 8 bases, leaving 2 bases not matched to a gene. CDR3 sequence: CASSPRDRDSPLHF. The DNA of the CDR3 is TGTGCCAGCTCACCCCGGGACAGGGATTCACCCCTCCACTTT.

The chain recombines TRBV19 with TRBJ1-5; 7 nucleotides align to TRBD1. Trimming removed 0 bases from V and 4 bases from J; junction bases left unmatched: 6. CDR3 length equals 16 residues. Looked up from germline, CDR1 is LNHDA and CDR2 is SQIVND (reference sequence). The CDR3 spells CASSIDRGQTNQPQHF. The CDR3, as DNA: TGTGCCAGTAGTATAGATCGGGGACAGACTAATCAGCCCCAGCATTTT.

This clone was observed a handful of times. The chain uses TRBV25-1 and TRBJ1-3; 7 bases map to TRBD1. The V gene end was trimmed by 6 bases and the J gene end by 7 bases; junction bases not matched to a gene: 6. Germline-derived CDR1 and CDR2 are MGHDK and SYGVNS. This CDR3 region has 13 residues. The CDR3 bases are TGTGCCAGCAGCGTGACAGGGACTAACACCATATATTTT. Protein product: CASSVTGTNTIYF.

This clone was detected once. The chain recombines TRBV7-2 with TRBJ2-3; 8 bases fit TRBD2. Germline CDR1 SGHTA, CDR2 FQGNSA. The CDR3 is made up of 15 amino acids. The trim removed 1 base at V and 2 bases at J, leaving 2 bases unmatched. This CDR3 is CASSLGAGVTDTQYF. In DNA, the CDR3 is TGTGCCAGCAGCTTAGGAGCGGGGGTCACAGATACGCAGTATTTT.

This clone was counted only a few times. CDR3 sequence reads: CASSQDGSSYEQYF. CDR3 nucleotides: TGTGCCAGCAGCCAAGACGGGAGCTCCTACGAGCAGTACTTC. The chain joins TRBV3-1 (or the pseudogene TRBV3-2) to TRBJ2-7, with D possibly matching TRBD2 (6 bases). Trimming removed 0 bases from V and 0 bases from J, with 6 bases in between. This CDR3 region has 14 residues. Germline assignment: CDR1 LGHDT and CDR2 YNNKEL (reference sequence).

V is TRBV19 and J is TRBJ1-2; tentatively, D is TRBD1 (5 bases). The germline V gene has CDR1 LNHDA and CDR2 SQIVND (reference sequence). The CDR3 runs 15 residues. V was shortened by 9 bases and J by 6 bases, with 23 bases between the two germline ends. The CDR3 bases are TGTGCCAGCCAGCAGAACCGACAGCTCCGCCATGGCTACACCTTC. This gives the protein CASQQNRQLRHGYTF.

This clone was detected a few times. Additional DNA sequences in this sample encode the identical CDR3. The rearrangement links TRBV18 to TRBJ2-1; weak D call: TRBD2 (5 bases). V was cut by 0 bases and J by 4 bases, with 7 bases left in between. This CDR3 comprises 14 residues. The V gene's germline CDR1 is KGHSH and CDR2 LQKENI. CDR3 sequence (DNA): TGTGCCAGCTCACCACCCTCGGGGTACAATGAGCAGTTCTTC. Translation: CASSPPSGYNEQFF. Using reference TRBV18 and TRBJ2-1 for the parts outside the CDR3, the full variable domain is NAGVMQNPRHLVRRRGQEARLRCSPMKGHSHVYWYRQLPEEGLKFMVYLQKENIIDESGMPKERFSAEFPKEGPSILRIQQVVRGDSAAYFCASSPPSGYNEQFFGPGTRLTVL.

J is TRBJ1-2 and V is TRBV11-2; D remains ambiguous. V lost 0 bases and J 5 bases, leaving 7 bases between the germline ends. This CDR3 is built from 13 residues. From germline, CDR1 is SGHAT and CDR2 FQNNGV. CDR3 loop: CASSLDRRYGYTF. Here the CDR3 DNA reads TGTGCCAGCAGCTTAGATCGGAGATATGGCTACACCTTC.

For the CDR3, the DNA is TGTGCCAGTACCCGGGACAGGGGCGGGGAGCTGTTTTTT. This codes for CASTRDRGGELFF. The gene calls are TRBV19 and TRBJ2-2; 10 nucleotides line up with TRBD1. With V trimmed by 7 bases and J by 7 bases, 3 bases remained unmatched. The CDR3 has 13 residues. Germline CDR1 LNHDA, CDR2 SQIVND (reference sequence).

CDR3 sequence reads: CASSLDSTVSTEAFF. Written as DNA, the CDR3 is TGTGCCAGCAGCTTAGATTCTACCGTAAGCACTGAAGCTTTCTTT. The rearrangement uses TRBV11-3 and TRBJ1-1; D gene unclear. The CDR3 sequence is 15 residues long. Germline-derived CDR1 and CDR2 are SGHNT and YENEEA. V lost 0 bases to trimming and J lost 4 bases, with 12 bases between them. Full variable domain (outside the CDR3, taken from reference TRBV11-3 and TRBJ1-1): EAGVVQSPRYKIIEKKQPVAFWCNPISGHNTLYWYLQNLGQGPELLIRYENEEAVDDSQLPKDRFSAERLKGVDSTLKIQPAELGDSAVYLCASSLDSTVSTEAFFGQGTRLTVV.

This chain connects TRBV29-1 to TRBJ1-1; possibly TRBD1 for D (5 bases). Per the germline V gene, CDR1 is SQVTM and CDR2 is ANQGSEA. The CDR3 covers 12 residues. Trimming removed 4 bases at V and 2 bases at J, with 8 bases between. Here the CDR3 reads CSVAGLNTEAFF. CDR3 bases: TGCAGCGTTGCAGGGCTTAACACTGAAGCTTTCTTT.

This clone is a singleton in its sample. The chain joins TRBV12-3 or TRBV12-4 to TRBJ1-3; no clear D gene. The V gene lost 6 bases and the J gene lost 7 bases, with 13 bases spanning the gap. The CDR3 totals 13 residues. The DNA for the CDR3 is TGTGCCAGCAGCCGATTTCCCGGGAACACCATATATTTT. It translates to CASSRFPGNTIYF.

The chain couples TRBV6-6 to TRBJ1-1, with TRBD1 as a possible D gene (5 bases). V gave up 6 bases and J gave up 7 bases, with 12 bases separating them. There are 12 residues in the CDR3. The germline CDR1 and CDR2 sequences are MNHNY and SVGAGI (reference sequence). For the CDR3, the DNA is TGTGCCAGCAGACTCTCCGACAGTGAAGCTTTCTTT. Translating gives CASRLSDSEAFF.

This chain joins TRBV11-3 and TRBJ1-3; 7 nucleotides line up with TRBD1. Losses at the gene ends were 4 bases for V and 4 bases for J; bases not matched to a gene: 7. CDR1 and CDR2 from the germline V gene are SGHNT and YENEEA. The CDR3 totals 15 residues. The CDR3 DNA reads as TGTGCCAGCAGCTCGCACTCAGGGGGAGGAAACACCATATATTTT. Protein product: CASSSHSGGGNTIYF.

The V gene is TRBV19, the J gene TRBJ1-2, with D perhaps TRBD1 (6 bases). The CDR3 sequence is 14 residues long. The V gene lost 3 bases and the J gene lost 5 bases, with 13 bases spanning the gap. Germline V gene sequence: CDR1 LNHDA, CDR2 SQIVND (reference sequence). CDR3 loop: CASSIQGLGYGYTF. For the CDR3, the DNA is TGTGCCAGTAGTATTCAGGGGTTGGGATATGGCTACACCTTC.

The CDR3 is CASTWGRGTNQPQHF. The CDR3 DNA is TGTGCCAGTACCTGGGGGAGGGGGACTAATCAGCCCCAGCATTTT. This chain links TRBV19 with TRBJ1-5; weak D call: TRBD1 (6 bases). This CDR3 comprises 15 residues. V lost 7 bases to trimming and J lost 4 bases, with 17 bases between them. Germline-derived CDR1 and CDR2 are LNHDA and SQIVND (reference sequence).

The CDR3 DNA follows: TGCGCCAGCAGCCCTTGGGGACAGGGACGCGAGCAGTACTTC. This encodes CASSPWGQGREQYF. The chain carries TRBV4-1 and TRBJ2-7; TRBD1 agrees at 9 bases. V lost 4 bases and J lost 6; bases outside the gene matches: 7. The CDR3 length is 14 residues. The germline CDR1 and CDR2 sequences are MGHRA and YSYEKL.

As DNA, the CDR3 is TGTGCCAGCAGCTTACGACGCAGGGGCACCTATAATTCACCCCTCCACTTT. It yields the protein CASSLRRRGTYNSPLHF. The J gene is TRBJ1-6, the V gene TRBV11-2; D is perhaps TRBD1 (6 bases). V shed 2 bases and J shed 2 bases, with 13 bases lying between them. The germline V gene encodes CDR1 SGHAT and CDR2 FQNNGV. The CDR3 extends over 17 amino acids.

This chain links TRBV5-1 with TRBJ1-1; the D is unclear. This CDR3 is 13 amino acids long. Germline V lookup: CDR1 SGHRS, CDR2 YFSETQ. V was pared by 5 bases and J by 2 bases, with 10 bases between. The CDR3 bases are TGCGCCAGCAGGAGGGCCGTAAACACTGAAGCTTTCTTT. Protein sequence: CASRRAVNTEAFF. The variable domain in full, with the rest retrieved from reference TRBV5-1 and TRBJ1-1, is KAGVTQTPRYLIKTRGQQVTLSCSPISGHRSVSWYQQTPGQGLQFLFEYFSETQRNKGNFPGRFSGRQFSNSRSEMNVSTLELGDSALYLCASRRAVNTEAFFGQGTRLTVV.

A remark on this clone: The sample contains more than one DNA sequence encoding this CDR3. The rearrangement uses TRBV2 and TRBJ1-5; possibly TRBD1 for D (6 bases). V lost 9 bases, J lost 0 bases, and 9 bases lay in between. Germline CDR1 and CDR2: SNHLY and FYNNEI. CDR3 length: 13 residues. This CDR3 is CASRQDSNQPQHF. CDR3 nucleotides: TGTGCCAGTCGACAGGATAGCAATCAGCCCCAGCATTTT. Looking up the rest from reference TRBV2 and TRBJ1-5 gives the full variable domain: EPEVTQTPSHQVTQMGQEVILRCVPISNHLYFYWYRQILGQKVEFLVSFYNNEISEKSEIFDDQFSVERPDGSNFTLKIRSTKLEDSAMYFCASRQDSNQPQHFGDGTRLSIL.

This chain links TRBV12-3 or TRBV12-4 with TRBJ1-1; D might be TRBD1 (6 bases). The CDR3 has 11 amino acids. V dropped 3 bases and J dropped 11 bases, with 10 bases sitting between them. In nucleotides, the CDR3 is TGTGCCAGCAGTTTCATGGGGGCGGCTTTCTTT. It codes for CASSFMGAAFF.

The gene calls are TRBV5-1 and TRBJ2-5; 11 nucleotides align to TRBD2. From germline, CDR1 is SGHRS and CDR2 YFSETQ. The CDR3 sequence is 15 residues long. The ends lost 0 bases at V and 4 bases at J; junction bases unmatched: 2. Here the CDR3 DNA reads TGCGCCAGCAGCTTGGCCCTAGCGGGGGGAGAGACCCAGTACTTC. Residues: CASSLALAGGETQYF.

V gene TRBV10-3 combines with J gene TRBJ2-7; D is unclear. The CDR3 totals 14 residues. Germline CDR1 reads ENHRY; CDR2 reads SYGVKD. V was shortened by 10 bases and J by 2 bases, with 18 bases between the two germline ends. CDR3 DNA sequence: TGTGCCACCCGCCGAGAAGCTAGTCCCTACGAGCAGTACTTC. Encoded protein: CATRREASPYEQYF.

The chain links TRBV29-1 to TRBJ1-4, with 9 positions matching TRBD1. The germline CDR1 and CDR2 sequences are SQVTM and ANQGSEA. Losses at the gene ends were 6 bases for V and 8 bases for J; bases not matched to a gene: 7. This CDR3 is 13 amino acids long. The CDR3 coding sequence is TGCAGCGTGGACAGGGGCCCAGGGGAAAAACTGTTTTTT. Translated, it gives CSVDRGPGEKLFF.

V usage is TRBV11-2 and J usage is TRBJ1-5, with D unresolved. Trimming cost V 1 base and J 3 bases, with 7 bases left between them. The CDR3 runs 14 residues. Germline-derived CDR1 and CDR2 are SGHAT and FQNNGV. The chain's CDR3 is CASSLARANQPQHF. In DNA form, the CDR3 reads TGTGCCAGCAGCTTAGCCCGAGCCAATCAGCCCCAGCATTTT.

The genes are TRBV7-3 and TRBJ2-1, with 7 positions matching TRBD1. CDR3 length: 13 residues. Germline CDR1 SGHTA, CDR2 FQGTGA. V trimming: 4 bases; J trimming: 9 bases; junction bases outside the gene matches: 6. CDR3 nucleotides: TGTGCCAGCAGCTCGGACAGACAGGGTGAGCAGTTCTTC. It encodes CASSSDRQGEQFF.

The chain employs TRBV30 and TRBJ1-5, with D tentatively TRBD1 (5 bases). V was clipped by 1 base and J by 5 bases, with 9 bases between them. CDR3 length: 13 residues. Germline CDR1 and CDR2: GTSNPN and SVGIG (reference sequence). The CDR3 is CAWSARADQPQHF. In DNA form, the CDR3 reads TGTGCCTGGAGTGCCAGGGCCGATCAGCCCCAGCATTTT.